This T cell receptor (beta chain) was recovered during a study of T cells in Graves' hyperthyroidism and ophthalmopathy. This CDR3 is 16 amino acids long. Germline CDR1 SNHLY, CDR2 FYNNEI. The germline V and J ends were trimmed by 5 bases and 0 bases, with 15 bases remaining between them. There were TCR beta CDR3 regions amplified from RNA transcripts. The TCR CDR3 was amplified in a first-round RT-PCR using the HTBI primer set. Using its own MiXCR run on the multiplex PCR reads, TCRdb lists one record per CDR3 protein. The data show fewer than 700,000 distinct CDR3 sequences, with under 20% seen just once and 3.5% to 4% held by the top ten. Points from the study as a whole: Ophthalmopathy onset followed model prediction by a median about six months.

Researchers defined stable Graves' hyperthyroidism as no ophthalmopathy progression within 18 months. This clonotype was counted ten times or more. Its specificity is not known. The sequence came from a woman in her thirties with Graves' hyperthyroidism. Sequencing was performed on blood. This rearrangement joins TRBV2 to TRBJ2-3; no reliable D call. The CDR3 DNA sequence: TGTGCCAGCAGTTTTAGTGCATTGCGGAGCACAGATACGCAGTATTTT. Translation gives CASSFSALRSTDTQYF.